This TCR beta chain was observed in a study of blood T cell repertoires in COVID-19. Across the whole study: Sites in the United States, Italy and Spain provided acute and convalescent COVID-19 samples. PBMCs, B-cell-depleted T cells, or T cells provided the cDNA or gDNA that made up the material.

In the original processing: Amplifying reference gene primers gave estimates of nucleated cell counts. Profiled with immunoSEQ multiplex PCR; TCRdb holds only in-frame clones, not every one. V, J and clone size derive from that table, while D and trimming were established from the DNA sequence. This table has 200,000 to 300,000 clones, about nine tenths appearing once. The sample consisted of peripheral blood. This TCR derives from a man aged 25-45 years with COVID-19, enrolled during active disease.

The CDR3 reads CASSLAGGFTGELFF. The DNA of the CDR3 is TGTGCCAGCAGCTTAGCGGGGGGGTTTACCGGGGAGCTGTTTTTT. This rearrangement joins TRBV11-3 to TRBJ2-2; 8 bases fit TRBD2. CDR3 length equals 15 residues. Germline V gene data show CDR1 as SGHNT and CDR2 as YENEEA. With V trimmed by 1 base and J by 5 bases, 3 bases remained unmatched.